A selection of T cell receptor beta chains follows, all from one sample in a study of beta chain features in type 1 diabetes. Sequencing used immunoSEQ multiplex PCR; TCRdb keeps in-frame clones, though not all of them. The sample includes tens of thousands of clones, 35% to 50% seen only once; the top ten take roughly 1.5%. The sequenced sample consisted of Tregs from blood. The receptor source for this set is a man aged 25 to 40 with type 1 diabetes. Both conserved end residues are part of each CDR3. Fields, in order: V gene, J gene, CDR3 length, CDR3 protein.

v_gene: TRBV4-1; j_gene: TRBJ2-4; len: 15; CDR3aa: CASGTWGDFVNIQYF
v_gene: TRBV28; j_gene: TRBJ1-2; len: 10; CDR3aa: CASEQHGYTF
v_gene: TRBV18; j_gene: TRBJ1-2; len: 17; CDR3aa: CASSPNFGTEASYGYTF
v_gene: TRBV15; j_gene: TRBJ2-3; len: 18; CDR3aa: CATSREPWGSGSSDTQYF
v_gene: TRBV9; j_gene: TRBJ2-7; len: 15; CDR3aa: CASSPSRTSRGEQYF
v_gene: TRBV28; j_gene: TRBJ2-6; len: 15; CDR3aa: CASTTGSAGANVLTF
v_gene: TRBV6-1; j_gene: TRBJ1-1; len: 14; CDR3aa: CASRTQGVSTEAFF
v_gene: TRBV6-4; j_gene: TRBJ1-1; len: 13; CDR3aa: CASSAEEDTEAFF
v_gene: TRBV6-6; j_gene: TRBJ2-3; len: 13; CDR3aa: CASWTRSPDTQYF
v_gene: TRBV5-4; j_gene: TRBJ2-2; len: 15; CDR3aa: CASSPVAGVNGELFF
v_gene: TRBV27; j_gene: TRBJ2-7; len: 13; CDR3aa: CASKEGQGYEQYF
v_gene: TRBV9; j_gene: TRBJ2-2; len: 14; CDR3aa: CASSVGLHTGELFF
v_gene: TRBV7-2; j_gene: TRBJ2-5; len: 15; CDR3aa: CASSPRQGPKETQYF
v_gene: TRBV10-2; j_gene: TRBJ2-3; len: 15; CDR3aa: CASSKTSGAGDTQYF
v_gene: TRBV7-2; j_gene: TRBJ1-3; len: 15; CDR3aa: CASSLGQIPGNTIYF
v_gene: TRBV28; j_gene: TRBJ1-5; len: 15; CDR3aa: CASSLFAGSHQPQHF